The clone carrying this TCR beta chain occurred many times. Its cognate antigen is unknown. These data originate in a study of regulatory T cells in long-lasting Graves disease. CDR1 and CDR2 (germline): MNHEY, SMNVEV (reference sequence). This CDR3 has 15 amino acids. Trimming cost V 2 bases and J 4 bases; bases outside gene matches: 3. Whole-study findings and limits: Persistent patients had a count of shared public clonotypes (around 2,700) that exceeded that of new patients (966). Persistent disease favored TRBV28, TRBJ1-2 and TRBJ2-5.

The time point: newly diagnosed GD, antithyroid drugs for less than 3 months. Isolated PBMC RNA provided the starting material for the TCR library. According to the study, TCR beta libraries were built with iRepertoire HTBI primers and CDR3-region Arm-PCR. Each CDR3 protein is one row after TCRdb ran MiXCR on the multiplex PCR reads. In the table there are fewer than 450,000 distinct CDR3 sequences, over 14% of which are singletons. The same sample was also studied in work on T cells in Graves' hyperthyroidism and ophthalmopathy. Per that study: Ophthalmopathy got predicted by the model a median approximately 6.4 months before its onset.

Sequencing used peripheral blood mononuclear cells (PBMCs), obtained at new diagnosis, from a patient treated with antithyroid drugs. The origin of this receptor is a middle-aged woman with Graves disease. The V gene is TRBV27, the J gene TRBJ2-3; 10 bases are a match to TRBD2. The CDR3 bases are TGTGCCAGCAGTTTAGCAGCGGGAGGGGCAGATACGCAGTATTTT. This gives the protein CASSLAAGGADTQYF.